The sequence of this TCR beta chain was determined in a study of cytomegalovirus exposure and HLA in healthy donors. Germline CDR1 reads SEHNR; CDR2 reads FQNEAQ (reference sequence). The V gene lost 6 bases and the J gene lost 5 bases, with 7 bases spanning the gap. The CDR3 spans 11 residues. PCR primers comprised 60 Vbeta and 13 Jbeta primers. Repertoires were generated with immunoSEQ multiplex PCR, while TCRdb's copy carries only in-frame clones and drops some. This sample has around 99,000 clones; about 80% occur once, and the top ten carry about 8%. This clonotype originated in a woman aged 45-65 years in good health and CMV-seropositive. The material sequenced was PBMCs. The genes are TRBV7-9 and TRBJ2-5; D may be TRBD2 (5 bases). The CDR3 protein is CASREAETQYF. CDR3 coding DNA: TGTGCCAGCAGGGAGGCGGAGACCCAGTACTTC.